This is a list of T cell receptor beta chains from one sample in a study of blood T cell repertoires in COVID-19. Only in-frame clones appear in the TCRdb table, and some are missing; sequencing was by immunoSEQ multiplex PCR. The table lists about 50,000 clones, more than 75% of them singletons. The sequenced material came from peripheral blood. The receptors were sampled from a man in his fifties or sixties with active COVID-19. CDR3s include the opening cysteine and the closing phenylalanine or tryptophan. D genes are given only for firm matches. A clone size is listed for some rows: how often the clone was seen (once, few, many), or a class if it is expanded.

d_call clone_size j_call v_call cdr3_aa cdr3_nt
. . TRBJ1-6 TRBV9 CASSVGQGYSPLHF TGTGCCAGCAGCGTAGGGCAGGGATATTCACCCCTCCACTTT
. . TRBJ2-3 TRBV6-5 CASSYSPERPDTQYF TGTGCCAGCAGTTACTCGCCGGAGCGGCCAGATACGCAGTATTTT
. . TRBJ2-2 TRBV19 CASRAGVTGELFF TGTGCCAGTAGGGCGGGTGTCACCGGGGAGCTGTTTTTT
. . TRBJ2-3 TRBV1 CTSSRPGTGPTDTQYF TGCACCAGCAGCCGCCCCGGGACAGGCCCCACAGATACGCAGTATTTT
TRBD1 . TRBJ1-6 TRBV12-5 CASGFQGAGNSPLHF TGTGCTAGTGGTTTCCAGGGGGCGGGTAATTCACCCCTCCACTTT
TRBD2 few TRBJ2-5 TRBV2 CASTPRRSGAGETQYF TGTGCCAGCACCCCCCGACGAAGCGGGGCTGGCGAGACCCAGTACTTC
TRBD2 . TRBJ2-1 TRBV7-2 CASSPPGLAGGTHEQFF TGTGCCAGCAGCCCCCCGGGACTAGCGGGAGGAACCCATGAGCAGTTCTTC
. . TRBJ2-3 TRBV7-6 CASSLELDLTDTQYF TGTGCCAGCAGCTTAGAGCTAGACCTCACAGATACGCAGTATTTT
TRBD1 once TRBJ2-7 TRBV5-1 CASSGGQGFYEQYF TGCGCCAGCAGCGGAGGACAGGGCTTTTACGAGCAGTACTTC
. . TRBJ2-2 TRBV11-2 CASSLGAVSTGELFF TGTGCCAGCAGCTTAGGGGCAGTCTCTACCGGGGAGCTGTTTTTT
. . TRBJ1-6 TRBV6-6 CASKDRSEPGPLHF TGTGCCAGCAAAGACAGGTCAGAACCAGGACCCCTCCACTTT
. . TRBJ2-1 TRBV3-1/TRBV3-2 CASSQVAPWNDEQFF TGTGCCAGCAGCCAAGTAGCCCCGTGGAATGATGAGCAGTTCTTC
. . TRBJ1-1 TRBV10-1 CASSDSRGGTEAFF TGCGCCAGCAGTGACTCCCGGGGGGGTACTGAAGCTTTCTTT
. . TRBJ1-2 TRBV6-5 CASSNRAQGYTF TGTGCCAGCAGTAACAGGGCCCAGGGCTACACCTTC
. . TRBJ1-1 TRBV3-1/TRBV3-2 CASSQEGGNTEAFF TGTGCCAGCAGCCAAGAGGGAGGGAACACTGAAGCTTTCTTT
. . TRBJ2-5 TRBV10-1 CASSDSVTPETQYF TGCGCCAGCAGTGATTCGGTCACCCCAGAGACCCAGTACTTC
. . TRBJ2-1 TRBV18 CASSPARVSYNEQFF TGTGCCAGCTCACCAGCGCGGGTATCCTACAATGAGCAGTTCTTC
. . TRBJ1-6 TRBV28 CASGSSYNSPLHF TGTGCCAGCGGCAGCTCCTATAATTCACCCCTCCACTTT
TRBD1 . TRBJ2-7 TRBV11-2 CASSFTGGTSYEQYF TGTGCCAGCAGCTTCACAGGGGGCACCTCCTACGAGCAGTACTTC
. . TRBJ1-2 TRBV7-8 CASSLANLNYGYTF TGTGCCAGCAGCTTAGCTAATCTTAACTATGGCTACACCTTC
. . TRBJ2-7 TRBV28 CASSLTGEGYEQYF TGTGCCAGCAGTTTGACAGGGGAGGGGTACGAGCAGTACTTC
. . TRBJ1-2 TRBV18 CASSPRGDGYTF TGTGCCAGCTCACCACGGGGGGATGGCTACACCTTC
TRBD1 . TRBJ1-6 TRBV5-1 CASSSGDRANSPLHF TGCGCCAGCAGCTCCGGGGACAGGGCAAATTCACCCCTCCACTTT
TRBD2 . TRBJ2-2 TRBV9 CASSVFGTSYGELFF TGTGCCAGCAGCGTATTTGGGACTAGCTACGGGGAGCTGTTTTTT
. . TRBJ2-2 TRBV2 CASSEMVGVTGELFF TGTGCCAGCAGTGAAATGGTAGGGGTCACCGGGGAGCTGTTTTTT
TRBD1 . TRBJ2-5 TRBV3-1/TRBV3-2 CASSQESRKTGMWEETQYF TGTGCCAGCAGCCAAGAAAGCCGAAAGACAGGGATGTGGGAAGAGACCCAGTACTTC
. . TRBJ2-7 TRBV19 CASSIATGWLVDEQYF TGTGCCAGTAGTATTGCCACAGGGTGGTTGGTCGACGAGCAGTACTTC
TRBD2 . TRBJ2-7 TRBV9 CASSVGYGRMVEQYF TGTGCCAGCAGCGTAGGGTACGGGAGGATGGTCGAGCAGTACTTC